One and the same sample provided the 5 T cell receptor beta chains below, sequenced in a study of CD8 T cells in Susac syndrome. RNA totalling about 0.5 to 1 ug underwent reverse transcription with random hexamers. Each CDR3 protein gets one entry after TCRdb re-called the immunoSEQ multiplex PCR reads with MiXCR. This table holds fewer than 80,000 distinct CDR3 sequences, more than 85% found once. Sequencing used CD8+ T cells from PBMCs. These receptors were taken from a human donor in good health.

The gene calls are TRBV29-1 and TRBJ2-7, with 7 bases matching TRBD2. Losses at the gene ends were 6 bases for V and 3 bases for J; bases not matched to a gene: 11. This CDR3 has 14 residues. Germline V lookup: CDR1 SQVTM, CDR2 ANQGSEA. The CDR3 region has the DNA TGCAGCGTCCGACCCGCCAGGGACTACTACGAGCAGTACTTC. Translation gives CSVRPARDYYEQYF.

In this sample, this clonotype turned up once. The J gene is TRBJ1-2, the V gene TRBV4-1; D is unresolved. Trimming took off 0 bases at V and 7 bases at J, with 21 bases between the two ends. Per germline, CDR1 MGHRA and CDR2 YSYEKL. CDR3 length equals 17 residues. The chain's CDR3 is CASSQERNTAGWAGYTF. The CDR3 nucleotides are TGCGCCAGCAGCCAAGAACGGAATACGGCGGGATGGGCTGGCTACACCTTC.

The chain links TRBV3-1 to TRBJ1-1; TRBD1 matches 9 bases. After removal of 0 bases from V and 4 bases from J, the junction contained 18 bases not matched to a gene. Germline CDR1 LGHDT, CDR2 YNNKEL (reference sequence). CDR3 length: 20 amino acids. The CDR3 DNA reads TGTGCCAGCAGCCAAGATCCTAAAGTCCGGGACAGGGAAGGAATCACTGAAGCTTTCTTT. Residues: CASSQDPKVRDREGITEAFF.

The table lists this clonotype with a few counts. The chain has TRBV7-9 and TRBJ2-7, with 7 bases matching TRBD2. The CDR3 totals 13 residues. The V segment lost 7 bases and the J segment 4 bases; nucleotides outside the gene matches: 7. CDR1 and CDR2 from the germline V gene are SEHNR and FQNEAQ (reference sequence). The CDR3: CASTYSRGYEQYV. Written as DNA, the CDR3 is TGTGCCAGCACTTACTCGCGGGGGTACGAGCAGTACGTC.

V is TRBV9 and J is TRBJ2-7, with 7 bases lining up with TRBD1. CDR3 length: 16 amino acids. The germline V gene encodes CDR1 SGDLS and CDR2 YYNGEE. Germline trimming cut 0 bases from V and 5 bases from J; bases unmatched to any gene: 11. CDR3 amino acids: CASSVAGQAPRDEQYF. The CDR3 DNA follows: TGTGCCAGCAGCGTAGCTGGACAGGCCCCCCGGGACGAGCAGTACTTC.